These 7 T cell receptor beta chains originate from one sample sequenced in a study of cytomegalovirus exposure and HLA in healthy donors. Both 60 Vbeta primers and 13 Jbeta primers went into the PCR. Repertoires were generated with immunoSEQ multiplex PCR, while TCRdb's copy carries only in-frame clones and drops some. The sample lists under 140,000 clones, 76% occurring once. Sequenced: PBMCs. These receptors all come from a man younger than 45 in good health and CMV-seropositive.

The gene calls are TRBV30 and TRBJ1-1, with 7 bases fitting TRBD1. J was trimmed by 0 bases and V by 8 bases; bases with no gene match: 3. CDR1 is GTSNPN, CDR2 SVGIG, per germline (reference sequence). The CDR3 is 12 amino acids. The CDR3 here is CARGQMNTEAFF. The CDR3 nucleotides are TGTGCCCGGGGACAGATGAACACTGAAGCTTTCTTT.

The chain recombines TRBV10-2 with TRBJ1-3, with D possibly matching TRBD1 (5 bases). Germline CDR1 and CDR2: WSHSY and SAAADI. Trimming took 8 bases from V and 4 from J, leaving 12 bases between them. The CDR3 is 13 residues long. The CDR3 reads CASLPGPGNTIYF. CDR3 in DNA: TGCGCCAGCCTCCCAGGGCCCGGAAACACCATATATTTT.

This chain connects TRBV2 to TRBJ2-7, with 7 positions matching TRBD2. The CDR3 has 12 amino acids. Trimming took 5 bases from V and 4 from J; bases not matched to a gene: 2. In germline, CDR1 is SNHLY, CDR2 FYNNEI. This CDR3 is CASSQGGYEQYF. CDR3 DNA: TGTGCCAGCAGTCAGGGAGGGTACGAGCAGTACTTC.

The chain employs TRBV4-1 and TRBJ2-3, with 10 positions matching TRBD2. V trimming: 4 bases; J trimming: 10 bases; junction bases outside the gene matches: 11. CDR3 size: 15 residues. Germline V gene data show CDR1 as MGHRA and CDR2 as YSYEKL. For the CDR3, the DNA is TGCGCCAGCAGCCCGCCCCTAGCGGGGGTGGTGGCGCAGTATTTT. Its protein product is CASSPPLAGVVAQYF.

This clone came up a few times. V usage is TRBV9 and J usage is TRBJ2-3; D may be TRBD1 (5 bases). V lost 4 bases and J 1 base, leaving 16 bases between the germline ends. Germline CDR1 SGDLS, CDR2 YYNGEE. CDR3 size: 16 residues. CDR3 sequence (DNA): TGTGCCAGCAGCAGACGACAGCCCTCTCGCACAGATACGCAGTATTTT. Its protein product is CASSRRQPSRTDTQYF. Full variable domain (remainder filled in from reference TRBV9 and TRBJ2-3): DSGVTQTPKHLITATGQRVTLRCSPRSGDLSVYWYQQSLDQGLQFLIQYYNGEERAKGNILERFSAQQFPDLHSELNLSSLELGDSALYFCASSRRQPSRTDTQYFGPGTRLTVL.

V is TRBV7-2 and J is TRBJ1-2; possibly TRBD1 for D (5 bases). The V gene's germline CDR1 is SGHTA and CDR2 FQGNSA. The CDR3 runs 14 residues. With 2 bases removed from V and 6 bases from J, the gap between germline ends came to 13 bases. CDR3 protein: CASSLPGLENGYTF. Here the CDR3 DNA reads TGTGCCAGCAGCTTACCGGGACTGGAAAATGGCTACACCTTC.

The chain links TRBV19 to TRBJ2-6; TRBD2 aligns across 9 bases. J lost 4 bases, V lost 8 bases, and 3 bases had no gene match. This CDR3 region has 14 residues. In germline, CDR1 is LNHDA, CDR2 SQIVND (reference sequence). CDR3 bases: TGTGCCAGTCGGACTAGCGCCGGGGCCAACGTCCTGACTTTC. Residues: CASRTSAGANVLTF.